These T cell receptor beta chains were read from a single sample in a study of response to subunit inactivated influenza vaccine. TCRdb passed the RT-PCR reads through MiXCR, listing each CDR3 protein once. The sample yields more than 500,000 distinct CDR3 sequences, 11% seen once. A further study also used this sample, focusing on T cells expressing NK-cell markers.

The source material was PBMCs from blood, sampled on the day of vaccination. The receptor source for this set is a man aged 45-65 years who received an inactivated influenza vaccine. CDR3s include the opening cysteine and the closing phenylalanine or tryptophan. Fields, in order: CDR3 length, D gene, clone size, J gene, V gene, CDR3 protein, CDR3 DNA. D genes are given only for firm matches. The size entry is marked missing in some rows and otherwise reads once, few, many or a size class.

len: 16
d_gene: NA
abundance: NA
j_gene: TRBJ2-7
v_gene: TRBV10-3
CDR3aa: CAIMEGWRTDHYEQYF
CDR3nt: TGTGCCATCATGGAGGGGTGGCGGACCGACCACTACGAGCAGTACTTC

len: 15
d_gene: NA
abundance: few
j_gene: TRBJ2-4
v_gene: TRBV7-2
CDR3aa: CASSPQQLAKNIQYF
CDR3nt: TGTGCCAGCAGCCCCCAACAACTAGCCAAAAACATTCAGTACTTC

len: 12
d_gene: NA
abundance: many
j_gene: TRBJ1-2
v_gene: TRBV20-1
CDR3aa: CSAWTSPHGYTF
CDR3nt: TGCAGTGCTTGGACAAGCCCCCATGGCTACACCTTC

len: 15
d_gene: TRBD1
abundance: NA
j_gene: TRBJ1-1
v_gene: TRBV6-5
CDR3aa: CASSWGTGGYTEAFF
CDR3nt: TGTGCCAGCAGTTGGGGAACAGGGGGCTATACTGAAGCTTTCTTT

len: 15
d_gene: TRBD2
abundance: NA
j_gene: TRBJ2-5
v_gene: TRBV6-2/TRBV6-3
CDR3aa: CASSSGTSGQETQYF
CDR3nt: TGTGCCAGCAGTTCCGGGACTAGCGGACAAGAGACCCAGTACTTC

len: 15
d_gene: TRBD2
abundance: NA
j_gene: TRBJ2-3
v_gene: TRBV7-2
CDR3aa: CASRRGGLAADTQYF
CDR3nt: TGTGCCAGCAGGAGAGGGGGACTAGCGGCAGATACGCAGTATTTT

len: 14
d_gene: NA
abundance: NA
j_gene: TRBJ1-2
v_gene: TRBV6-1
CDR3aa: CASSPRGIHYGYTF
CDR3nt: TGTGCCAGCAGTCCCCGAGGGATTCACTATGGCTACACCTTC

len: 12
d_gene: NA
abundance: many
j_gene: TRBJ2-7
v_gene: TRBV5-1
CDR3aa: CASSSTVYEQYF
CDR3nt: TGCGCCAGCAGCTCGACAGTTTACGAGCAGTACTTC

len: 14
d_gene: NA
abundance: few
j_gene: TRBJ2-3
v_gene: TRBV20-1
CDR3aa: CSASPGFGTDTQYF
CDR3nt: TGCAGTGCTAGCCCAGGGTTCGGCACAGATACGCAGTATTTT

len: 15
d_gene: NA
abundance: NA
j_gene: TRBJ2-2
v_gene: TRBV11-2
CDR3aa: CASSRGARDTGELFF
CDR3nt: TGTGCCAGCAGCCGGGGGGCGCGGGACACCGGGGAGCTGTTTTTT

len: 15
d_gene: NA
abundance: many
j_gene: TRBJ2-2
v_gene: TRBV20-1
CDR3aa: CSVKHQGIDTGELFF
CDR3nt: TGCAGTGTGAAGCACCAGGGGATAGACACCGGGGAGCTGTTTTTT

len: 14
d_gene: NA
abundance: NA
j_gene: TRBJ2-5
v_gene: TRBV4-2
CDR3aa: CASSQERQPGTQYF
CDR3nt: TGTGCCAGCAGCCAAGAAAGACAACCAGGGACCCAGTACTTC

len: 14
d_gene: TRBD1
abundance: few
j_gene: TRBJ2-7
v_gene: TRBV5-1
CDR3aa: CASSFDRETYEQYF
CDR3nt: TGCGCCAGCAGCTTCGACAGGGAAACCTACGAGCAGTACTTC

len: 15
d_gene: NA
abundance: few
j_gene: TRBJ1-2
v_gene: TRBV4-1
CDR3aa: CASSQEIGNNYGYTF
CDR3nt: TGCGCCAGCAGCCAAGAAATAGGGAACAACTATGGCTACACCTTC

len: 15
d_gene: NA
abundance: many
j_gene: TRBJ2-1
v_gene: TRBV5-1
CDR3aa: CASSLDGISYNEQFF
CDR3nt: TGCGCCAGCAGCTTGGACGGGATAAGCTACAATGAGCAGTTCTTC

len: 16
d_gene: TRBD1
abundance: many
j_gene: TRBJ2-7
v_gene: TRBV5-1
CDR3aa: CASSLELTGNIYEQYF
CDR3nt: TGCGCCAGCAGCTTGGAACTGACAGGGAACATCTACGAGCAGTACTTC

len: 16
d_gene: TRBD2
abundance: many
j_gene: TRBJ2-1
v_gene: TRBV2
CDR3aa: CASSEALWTSYNEQFF
CDR3nt: TGTGCCAGCAGTGAAGCGCTCTGGACTAGCTACAATGAGCAGTTCTTC

len: 12
d_gene: NA
abundance: few
j_gene: TRBJ2-5
v_gene: TRBV29-1
CDR3aa: CSVKSGAETQYF
CDR3nt: TGCAGCGTTAAATCCGGGGCGGAGACCCAGTACTTC

len: 15
d_gene: NA
abundance: few
j_gene: TRBJ2-3
v_gene: TRBV7-9
CDR3aa: CASSESGLITDTQYF
CDR3nt: TGTGCCAGCAGCGAAAGCGGGCTAATCACAGATACGCAGTATTTT

len: 16
d_gene: NA
abundance: many
j_gene: TRBJ2-7
v_gene: TRBV6-5
CDR3aa: CASSYGSGTSSYEQYF
CDR3nt: TGTGCCAGCAGTTACGGGTCTGGTACCAGCTCCTACGAGCAGTACTTC

len: 15
d_gene: TRBD2
abundance: NA
j_gene: TRBJ2-7
v_gene: TRBV4-2
CDR3aa: CASSPSGLLAYEQYF
CDR3nt: TGTGCCAGCAGCCCATCGGGACTACTTGCCTACGAGCAGTACTTC

len: 14
d_gene: NA
abundance: many
j_gene: TRBJ1-6
v_gene: TRBV6-1
CDR3aa: CASRATRRNSPLHF
CDR3nt: TGTGCCAGCAGGGCGACCCGGAGGAATTCACCCCTCCACTTT

len: 15
d_gene: TRBD1
abundance: few
j_gene: TRBJ1-1
v_gene: TRBV30
CDR3aa: CASTGTGAINTEAFF
CDR3nt: TGTGCCTCAACCGGGACAGGGGCAATAAACACTGAAGCTTTCTTT

len: 15
d_gene: TRBD2
abundance: few
j_gene: TRBJ2-1
v_gene: TRBV29-1
CDR3aa: CSVRDRSGVYNEQFF
CDR3nt: TGCAGCGTGAGGGACCGTAGCGGGGTATACAATGAGCAGTTCTTC

len: 11
d_gene: NA
abundance: NA
j_gene: TRBJ2-3
v_gene: TRBV7-2
CDR3aa: CASSFQDTQYF
CDR3nt: TGTGCCAGCAGCTTTCAGGATACGCAGTATTTT

len: 13
d_gene: TRBD2
abundance: many
j_gene: TRBJ2-5
v_gene: TRBV5-1
CDR3aa: CASSPGLQETQYF
CDR3nt: TGTGCCAGCAGTCCGGGACTACAAGAGACCCAGTACTTC

len: 16
d_gene: NA
abundance: few
j_gene: TRBJ1-3
v_gene: TRBV4-2
CDR3aa: CASSQDRSGSGNTIYF
CDR3nt: TGTGCCAGCAGCCAAGATAGGTCGGGGTCCGGAAACACCATATATTTT

len: 15
d_gene: TRBD2
abundance: NA
j_gene: TRBJ2-5
v_gene: TRBV7-3
CDR3aa: CASRPDLAAEETQYF
CDR3nt: TGTGCCAGCAGACCTGATCTAGCGGCCGAAGAGACCCAGTACTTC